This paragraph covers one T cell receptor beta chain sequence. Its antigen remains unidentified. Base qualities are not provided; no much larger clone lies one nucleotide away. These data come from a study of OX40 agonist ivuxolimab in advanced cancers. At the level of the whole study: Ivuxolimab was an agonistic, fully human IgG2 monoclonal antibody directed against OX40 (CD134), a costimulatory receptor. Intravenous ivuxolimab was administered to patients every 2 weeks at six dose levels: 0.01, 0.1, 0.3, 1.5, 3 and 10 mg/kg. Among the approximately 50 dose-escalation patients, around 20 had hepatocellular carcinoma, some 15 melanoma, 9 renal cell carcinoma and 9 head and neck cancer. In the dose-escalation cohort, roughly 80% of patients were male, and the mean age was approximately 60 years, with a range of roughly 20 to 80. Patients were allowed to have had prior anti-PD-1, anti-PD-L1 or anti-CTLA-4 therapy, and approximately 40% of the dose-escalation patients had been treated with checkpoint inhibitors. Three dose-escalation patients achieved partial responses, one with hepatocellular carcinoma and two with cutaneous melanoma. Peripheral TCRbeta sequencing aimed to test whether ivuxolimab altered TCR sequence diversity and caused clonal T-cell expansion. The paper reports the monotherapy dose-escalation portion (N of about 47 patients) of the phase I ivuxolimab trial. What the research found in general, with its limitations: On average, CD8+ T cells showed more expanded clones than CD4+ T cells after ivuxolimab. Low levels of normalized T-cell clonal expansion were also seen in some patients who did not respond. At doses of 0.1 to 3.0 mg/kg, clonal expansion of both CD4+ and CD8+ T cells in blood was seen between baseline and week 6. Partial responders in the 0.1-3.0 mg/kg groups had among the lowest normalized peripheral clonal expansion, especially among CD8+ T cells. Which antigens the clonally expanded peripheral T cells were specific for was not determined.

The CDR3 measures 15 amino acids from cysteine to phenylalanine. The sequence is cut down to CDR3 DNA, 45 bases in frame from base 1. The junction carries 12 bases between V and J, which are trimmed by 0 bases and 3 bases respectively. CDR1 and CDR2 are read off the germline V gene as SGHAT and FQNNGV. The trial excluded patients who had a history of autoimmune disease or who were on systemic immunosuppression. Peripheral blood for TCR sequencing was collected from all dose cohorts at baseline, on cycle 4 day 1, and on cycle 7 day 1. Samples came from an open-label, multicenter, first-in-human phase I dose-escalation trial of ivuxolimab. The trial enrolled adults with locally advanced or metastatic head and neck squamous cell, hepatocellular, melanoma or renal cell carcinoma. CD4+ and CD8+ T cells were sorted separately from peripheral blood before TCR sequencing. Genomic DNA was isolated from the sorted cells so that the TCRbeta CDR3 region could be sequenced. The immunoSEQ Assay was used for sequencing of TCRbeta CDR3 regions. Drawn from immuneACCESS, this table holds only the in-frame rearrangements with V and J called that TCRdb kept. Clones are partly lost; checked studies trace under half to an unresolved V gene and leave the rest unexplained. This sample is represented by about 58,000 clones; 80% to 90% of them were singletons. Of the sample, roughly an eighth is held by the ten largest clones.

The sequence derives from an adult with an advanced solid tumor such as melanoma, head and neck, liver or kidney cancer. This chain is built from TRBV11-2 and TRBJ2-7, with no confidently assigned D gene. Source: CD4+ or CD8+ T cells sorted from blood, taken in a trial of the OX40 agonist ivuxolimab. Read as DNA, the sequence is TGTGCCAGCAGCTTAGAAACGGGCGGCCTCTACGAGCAGTACTTC. Translated, this gives CASSLETGGLYEQYF. With the portions outside the CDR3 filled from the reference TRBV11-2 and TRBJ2-7 genes, the complete variable region becomes EAGVAQSPRYKIIEKRQSVAFWCNPISGHATLYWYQQILGQGPKLLIQFQNNGVVDDSQLPKDRFSAERLKGVDSTLKIQPAKLEDSAVYLCASSLETGGLYEQYFGPGTRLTVT.